This T cell receptor (beta chain) comes out of a study of blood T cell repertoires in COVID-19. Background on the study: Acute and convalescent COVID-19 specimens originated in the United States, Italy and Spain. Sample material is recorded as cDNA or gDNA derived from T cells, B-cell-depleted T cells, or PBMCs.

How the authors handled the data: Amplification of reference gene primers provided the estimated nucleated cell counts. Assay: immunoSEQ multiplex PCR; the TCRdb copy retains only in-frame clones and omits some. The D gene and trimming were derived from the DNA, and the V and J assignments and clone size from that table. The table includes approximately 25,000 clones, about four fifths detected once. The sample was peripheral blood. The clonotype originates from a woman older than 75 with acute or convalescent COVID-19.

In DNA form, the CDR3 reads TGTGCCAGCAGCTACAGACAGGGGGCGCAGGATTACGGTGGCTACACCTTC. It encodes CASSYRQGAQDYGGYTF. The V and J genes are TRBV5-4 and TRBJ1-2; 10 positions agree with TRBD1. The CDR3 is made up of 17 amino acids. Losses at the gene ends were 3 bases for V and 7 bases for J; bases not matched to a gene: 15. In germline, CDR1 is SGHNT, CDR2 YYREEE (reference sequence).